This T cell receptor beta chain came from a study of CD8 T cells in ankylosing spondylitis. Study-wide points: A motif in TCR beta, a set of about eight highly homologous variants, appeared characteristic of ankylosing spondylitis blood. A subset of motif variants has previously been described in the synovial fluid and blood of reactive arthritis.

This clonotype was observed a handful of times. Antigen unknown. One entry per CDR3 protein, called by TCRdb with MiXCR from the 5' RACE reads. The sample includes about 500,000 distinct CDR3 sequences, about 13% of them seen just once. This receptor was obtained from a male donor with ankylosing spondylitis. Source material: blood, either unsorted or a sorted T cell fraction (not recorded which).

CDR3 residues: CASSPRTSGKDEQFF. CDR3 sequence (DNA): TGTGCCAGCTCACCAAGGACTAGCGGGAAGGATGAGCAGTTCTTC. The rearrangement joins TRBV18 to TRBJ2-1, with 12 positions matching TRBD2. Germline trimming cut 2 bases from V and 8 bases from J; bases unmatched to any gene: 4. Germline V CDR1 and CDR2: KGHSH, LQKENI. This CDR3 has 15 amino acids.